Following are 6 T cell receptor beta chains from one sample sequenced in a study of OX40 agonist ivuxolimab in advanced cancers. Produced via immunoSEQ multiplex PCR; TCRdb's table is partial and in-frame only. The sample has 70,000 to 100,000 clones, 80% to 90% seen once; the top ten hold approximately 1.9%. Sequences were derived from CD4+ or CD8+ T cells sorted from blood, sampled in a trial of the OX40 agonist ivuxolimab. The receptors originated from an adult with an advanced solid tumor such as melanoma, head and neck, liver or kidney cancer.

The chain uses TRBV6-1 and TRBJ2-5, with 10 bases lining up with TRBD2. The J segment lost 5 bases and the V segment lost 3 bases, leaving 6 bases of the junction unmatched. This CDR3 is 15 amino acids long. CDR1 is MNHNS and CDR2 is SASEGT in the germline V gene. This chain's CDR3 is CASSDGSGRAETQYF. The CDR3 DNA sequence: TGTGCCAGCAGTGACGGGAGCGGGAGGGCTGAGACCCAGTACTTC.

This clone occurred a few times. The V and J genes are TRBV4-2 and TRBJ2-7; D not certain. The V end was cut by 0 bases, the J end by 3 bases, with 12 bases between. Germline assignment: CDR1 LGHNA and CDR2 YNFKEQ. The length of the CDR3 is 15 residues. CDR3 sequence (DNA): TGTGCCAGCAGCCAAGATCTAGTCGCGTTCTACGAGCAGTACTTC. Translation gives CASSQDLVAFYEQYF.

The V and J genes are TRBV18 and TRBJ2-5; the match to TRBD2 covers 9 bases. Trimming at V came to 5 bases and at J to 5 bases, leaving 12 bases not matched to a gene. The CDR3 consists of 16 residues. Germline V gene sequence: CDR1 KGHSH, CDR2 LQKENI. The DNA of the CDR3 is TGTGCCAGCTCAGTCACACCCCTAGCGGGACGGGAGACCCAGTACTTC. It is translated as CASSVTPLAGRETQYF. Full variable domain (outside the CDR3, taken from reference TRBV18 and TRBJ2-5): NAGVMQNPRHLVRRRGQEARLRCSPMKGHSHVYWYRQLPEEGLKFMVYLQKENIIDESGMPKERFSAEFPKEGPSILRIQQVVRGDSAAYFCASSVTPLAGRETQYFGPGTRLLVL.

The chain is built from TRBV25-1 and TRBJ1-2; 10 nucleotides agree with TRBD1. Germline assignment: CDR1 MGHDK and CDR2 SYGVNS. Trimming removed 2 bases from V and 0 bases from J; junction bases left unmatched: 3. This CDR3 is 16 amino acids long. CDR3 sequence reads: CASSEDRGPSNYGYTF. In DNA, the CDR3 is TGTGCCAGCAGTGAAGACAGGGGGCCTTCTAACTATGGCTACACCTTC.

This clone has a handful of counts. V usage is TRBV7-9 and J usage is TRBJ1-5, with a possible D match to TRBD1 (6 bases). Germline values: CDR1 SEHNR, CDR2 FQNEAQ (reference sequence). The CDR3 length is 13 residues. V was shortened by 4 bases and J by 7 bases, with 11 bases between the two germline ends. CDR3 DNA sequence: TGTGCCAGCAGCTCGGGGGCACAGCAGCCCCAGCATTTT. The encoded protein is CASSSGAQQPQHF.

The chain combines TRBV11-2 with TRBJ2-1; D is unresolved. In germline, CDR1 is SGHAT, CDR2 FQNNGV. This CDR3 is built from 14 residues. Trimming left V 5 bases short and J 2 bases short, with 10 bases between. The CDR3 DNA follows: TGTGCCAGCAGCCCTGGACGTACCTACAATGAGCAGTTCTTC. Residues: CASSPGRTYNEQFF.